The 9 T cell receptor beta chains below all came from one sample that was sequenced in a study of blood T cell repertoires in COVID-19. Assay used: immunoSEQ multiplex PCR; TCRdb lists only in-frame clones, some missing. Of 300,000 to 450,000 clones in the sample, 89% were seen once. Sequenced: peripheral blood. These TCRs come from a woman aged 25 to 39 with COVID-19, enrolled during active disease.

The rearrangement joins TRBV27 to TRBJ1-1; 10 bases line up with TRBD1. J gave up 2 bases and V 5 bases, and 8 bases lay outside the gene matches. Germline CDR1 and CDR2: MNHEY and SMNVEV (reference sequence). This CDR3 comprises 16 residues. The CDR3 sequence: CASSLRGQGLNTEAFF. The CDR3 DNA sequence: TGTGCCAGCAGTCTTCGGGGACAGGGGCTCAACACTGAAGCTTTCTTT.

The rearrangement joins TRBV7-9 to TRBJ2-7; a weak D match, TRBD2 (5 bases). Germline V gene sequence: CDR1 SEHNR, CDR2 FQNEAQ (reference sequence). With 5 bases removed from V and 6 bases from J, the gap between germline ends came to 17 bases. The CDR3 has 14 amino acids. This CDR3 is CASSQAGSVGEQYV. CDR3 nucleotides: TGTGCCAGCAGCCAGGCGGGCTCGGTGGGCGAGCAGTACGTC.

The chain uses TRBV29-1 and TRBJ2-3; D gene unclear. Trimming shortened V by 4 bases and J by 6 bases, and 11 bases separated the two germline ends. The CDR3 extends over 12 amino acids. Germline V gene data show CDR1 as SQVTM and CDR2 as ANQGSEA. The DNA for the CDR3 is TGCAGCGTTGGCGTCGTCGGGGATACGCAGTATTTT. Translated, it gives CSVGVVGDTQYF.

Only one count was recorded for this clone. The chain links TRBV6-4 to TRBJ2-2; D call uncertain. The V end was cut by 2 bases, the J end by 0 bases, with 4 bases between. Germline V gene data show CDR1 as MRHNA and CDR2 as SNTAGT. The CDR3 runs to 14 residues. CDR3 region: CASSDSPNTGELFF. CDR3 sequence (DNA): TGTGCCAGCAGTGACAGCCCGAACACCGGGGAGCTGTTTTTT.

In its sample, this clone was seen once. The chain is built from TRBV7-8 and TRBJ1-5; 9 nucleotides match TRBD1. V lost 1 base and J lost 4; bases outside the gene matches: 8. This CDR3 is 17 amino acids long. The V gene's germline CDR1 is SGHVS and CDR2 FQNEAQ. CDR3 region: CASSLVGQGAGNQPQHF. The CDR3 region has the DNA TGTGCCAGCAGCTTAGTGGGACAGGGCGCTGGAAATCAGCCCCAGCATTTT.

V and J are TRBV7-2 and TRBJ2-5; D remains unclear. V gave up 2 bases and J gave up 1 base, with 5 bases separating them. The CDR3 contains 13 residues. CDR1 and CDR2 (germline): SGHTA, FQGNSA. CDR3 region: CASSLPSQETQYF. The CDR3 region has the DNA TGTGCCAGCAGCTTACCCAGCCAAGAGACCCAGTACTTC.

The chain combines TRBV19 with TRBJ2-3; TRBD2 is a possible D gene (6 bases). Germline assignment: CDR1 LNHDA and CDR2 SQIVND (reference sequence). Trimming pared 3 bases from V and 5 bases from J, leaving 12 bases between. CDR3 size: 14 residues. CDR3 in amino acids: CASSITGVEDTQYF. CDR3 nucleotide sequence: TGTGCCAGTAGTATTACGGGGGTGGAAGATACGCAGTATTTT.

This clone was observed at least ten times. The chain recombines TRBV12-5 with TRBJ1-1, with D possibly matching TRBD1 (6 bases). Germline V lookup: CDR1 LGHNT, CDR2 FRNRAP. V gave up 1 base and J gave up 10 bases, with 10 bases separating them. CDR3 length: 12 residues. CDR3 DNA: TGTGCTAGTGGTTTGGGGCAGGGGAGAGCTTTCTTT. As protein: CASGLGQGRAFF.

With respect to this clone: The same CDR3 can be traced to other DNA sequences in this sample. The CDR3 region has the DNA TGTGCCAGCAGCGTAGCAGGGGGCCGTCAAGAGACCCAGTACTTC. Protein sequence: CASSVAGGRQETQYF. The V call is TRBV9, the J call TRBJ2-5, with 8 bases that match TRBD1. V lost 0 bases to trimming and J lost 2 bases; unmatched junction nucleotides: 3. This CDR3 is 15 amino acids long. Germline V lookup: CDR1 SGDLS, CDR2 YYNGEE.